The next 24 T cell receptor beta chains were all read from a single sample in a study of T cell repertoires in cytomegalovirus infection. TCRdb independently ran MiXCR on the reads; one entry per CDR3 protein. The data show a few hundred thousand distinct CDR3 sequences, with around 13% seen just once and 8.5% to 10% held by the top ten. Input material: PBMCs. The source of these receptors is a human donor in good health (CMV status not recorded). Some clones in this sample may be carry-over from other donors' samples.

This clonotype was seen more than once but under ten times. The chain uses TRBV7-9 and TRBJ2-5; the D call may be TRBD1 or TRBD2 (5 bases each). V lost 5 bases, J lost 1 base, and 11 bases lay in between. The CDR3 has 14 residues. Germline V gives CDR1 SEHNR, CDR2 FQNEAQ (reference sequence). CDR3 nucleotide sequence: TGTGCCAGCAGCCCCGTGGGGACCCAAGAGACCCAGTACTTC. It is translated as CASSPVGTQETQYF. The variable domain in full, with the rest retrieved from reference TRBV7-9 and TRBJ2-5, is DTGVSQNPRHKITKRGQNVTFRCDPISEHNRLYWYRQTLGQGPEFLTYFQNEAQLEKSRLLSDRFSAERPKGSFSTLEIQRTEQGDSAMYLCASSPVGTQETQYFGPGTRLLVL.

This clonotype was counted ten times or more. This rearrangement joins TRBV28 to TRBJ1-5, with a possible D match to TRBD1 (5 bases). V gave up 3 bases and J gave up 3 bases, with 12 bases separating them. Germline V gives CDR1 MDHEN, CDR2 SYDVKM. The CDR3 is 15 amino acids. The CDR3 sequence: CASSFRGADNQPQHF. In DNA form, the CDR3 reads TGTGCCAGCAGTTTTAGGGGTGCGGACAATCAGCCCCAGCATTTT.

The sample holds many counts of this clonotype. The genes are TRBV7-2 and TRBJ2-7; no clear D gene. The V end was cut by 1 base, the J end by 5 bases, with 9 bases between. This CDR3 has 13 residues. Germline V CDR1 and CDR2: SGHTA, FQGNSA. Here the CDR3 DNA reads TGTGCCAGCAGCTTAGGCCCCCTAAACGAGCAGTACTTC. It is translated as CASSLGPLNEQYF. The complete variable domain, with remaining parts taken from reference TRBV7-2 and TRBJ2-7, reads GAGVSQSPSNKVTEKGKDVELRCDPISGHTALYWYRQSLGQGLEFLIYFQGNSAPDKSGLPSDRFSAERTGGSVSTLTIQRTQQEDSAVYLCASSLGPLNEQYFGPGTRLTVT.

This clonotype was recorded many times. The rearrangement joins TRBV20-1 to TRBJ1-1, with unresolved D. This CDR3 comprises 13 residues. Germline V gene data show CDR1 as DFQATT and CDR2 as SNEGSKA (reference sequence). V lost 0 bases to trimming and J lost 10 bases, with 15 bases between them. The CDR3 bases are TGCAGTGCTAGAGATAGGGCCCCTGCCCGAGCTTTCTTT. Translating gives CSARDRAPARAFF.

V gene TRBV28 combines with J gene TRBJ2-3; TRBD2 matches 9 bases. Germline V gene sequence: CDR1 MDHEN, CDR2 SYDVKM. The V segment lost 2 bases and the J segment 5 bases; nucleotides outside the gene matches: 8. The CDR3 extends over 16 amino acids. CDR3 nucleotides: TGTGCCAGCAGTTTACTTAGCGGGAGTCTGGGAGATACGCAGTATTTT. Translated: CASSLLSGSLGDTQYF.

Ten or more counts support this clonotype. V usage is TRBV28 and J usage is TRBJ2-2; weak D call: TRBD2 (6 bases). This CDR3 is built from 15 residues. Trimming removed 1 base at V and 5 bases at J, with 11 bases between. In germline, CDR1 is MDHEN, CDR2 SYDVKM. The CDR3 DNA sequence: TGTGCCAGCAGTTTATACGGGAGCTTGACCGGGGAGCTGTTTTTT. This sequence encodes CASSLYGSLTGELFF.

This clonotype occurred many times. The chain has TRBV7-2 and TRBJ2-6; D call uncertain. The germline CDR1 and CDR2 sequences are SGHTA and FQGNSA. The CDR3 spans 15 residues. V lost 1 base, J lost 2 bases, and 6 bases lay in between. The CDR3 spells CASSLELPGANVLTF. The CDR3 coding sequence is TGTGCCAGCAGCTTAGAGCTTCCTGGGGCCAACGTCCTGACTTTC.

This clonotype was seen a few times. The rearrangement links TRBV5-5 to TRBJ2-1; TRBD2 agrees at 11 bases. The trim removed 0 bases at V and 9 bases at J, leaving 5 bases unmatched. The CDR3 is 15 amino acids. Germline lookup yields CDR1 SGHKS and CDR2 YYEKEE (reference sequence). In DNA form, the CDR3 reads TGTGCCAGCAGCTTGGGACTAGCGGGATGGGGTGAGCAGTTCTTC. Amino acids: CASSLGLAGWGEQFF.

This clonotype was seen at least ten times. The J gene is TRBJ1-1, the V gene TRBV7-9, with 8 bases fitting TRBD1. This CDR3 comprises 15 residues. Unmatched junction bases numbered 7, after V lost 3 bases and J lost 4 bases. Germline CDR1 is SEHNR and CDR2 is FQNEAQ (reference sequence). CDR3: CASSFSTGAGTEAFF. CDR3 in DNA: TGTGCCAGCAGCTTCTCGACAGGGGCTGGCACTGAAGCTTTCTTT.

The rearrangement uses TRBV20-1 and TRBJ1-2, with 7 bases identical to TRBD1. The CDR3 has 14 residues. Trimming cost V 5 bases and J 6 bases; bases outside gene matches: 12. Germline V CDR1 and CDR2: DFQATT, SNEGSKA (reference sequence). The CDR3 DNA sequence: TGCAGTGCTCTCCACCAACAGGGGCAGCATGGCTACACCTTC. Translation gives CSALHQQGQHGYTF.

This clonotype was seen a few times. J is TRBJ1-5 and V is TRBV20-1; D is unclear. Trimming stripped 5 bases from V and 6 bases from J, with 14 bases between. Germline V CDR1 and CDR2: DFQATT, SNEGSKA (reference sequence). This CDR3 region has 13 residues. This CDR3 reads CSAGQNRGQPQHF. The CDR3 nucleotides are TGCAGTGCTGGCCAAAATCGGGGTCAGCCCCAGCATTTT.

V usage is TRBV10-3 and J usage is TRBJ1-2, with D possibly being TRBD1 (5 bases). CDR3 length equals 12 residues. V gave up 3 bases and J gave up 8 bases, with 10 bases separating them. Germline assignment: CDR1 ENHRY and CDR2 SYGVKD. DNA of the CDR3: TGTGCCATCAGTGACAGGGAACAAGGCTACACCTTC. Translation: CAISDREQGYTF.

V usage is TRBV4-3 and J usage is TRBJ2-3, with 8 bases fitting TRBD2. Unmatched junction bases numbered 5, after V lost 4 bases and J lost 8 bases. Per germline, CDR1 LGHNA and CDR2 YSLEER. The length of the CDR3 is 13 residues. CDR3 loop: CASSPSGGVTQYF. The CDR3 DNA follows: TGCGCCAGCAGCCCCTCGGGGGGGGTTACGCAGTATTTT.

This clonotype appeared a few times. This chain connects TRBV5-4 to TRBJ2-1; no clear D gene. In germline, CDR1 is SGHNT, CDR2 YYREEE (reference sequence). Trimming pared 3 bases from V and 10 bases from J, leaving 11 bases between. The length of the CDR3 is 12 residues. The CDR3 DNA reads TGTGCCAGCAGCTCTGAGGTGGAGGAGCAGTTCTTC. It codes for CASSSEVEEQFF.

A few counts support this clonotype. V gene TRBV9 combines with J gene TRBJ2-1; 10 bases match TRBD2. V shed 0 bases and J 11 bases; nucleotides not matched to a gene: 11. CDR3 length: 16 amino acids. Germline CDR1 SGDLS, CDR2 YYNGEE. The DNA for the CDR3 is TGTGCCAGCAGCGTAGGAGTCCTAGCGGGAGTGGGGCAGCAGTTCTTC. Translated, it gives CASSVGVLAGVGQQFF.

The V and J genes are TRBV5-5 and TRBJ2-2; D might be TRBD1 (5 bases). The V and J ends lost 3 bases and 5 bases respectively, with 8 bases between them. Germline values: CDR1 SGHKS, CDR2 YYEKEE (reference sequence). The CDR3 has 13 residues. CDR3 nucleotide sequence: TGTGCCAGCAGCTCAGGGATTACCGGGGAGCTGTTTTTT. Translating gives CASSSGITGELFF.

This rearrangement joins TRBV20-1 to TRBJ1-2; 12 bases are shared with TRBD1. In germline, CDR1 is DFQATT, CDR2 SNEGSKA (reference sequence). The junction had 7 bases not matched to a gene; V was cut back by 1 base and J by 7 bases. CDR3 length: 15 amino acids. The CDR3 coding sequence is TGCAGTGCTAGAGTCCCGGGACAGGGGGCATCTGGCTACACCTTC. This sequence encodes CSARVPGQGASGYTF.

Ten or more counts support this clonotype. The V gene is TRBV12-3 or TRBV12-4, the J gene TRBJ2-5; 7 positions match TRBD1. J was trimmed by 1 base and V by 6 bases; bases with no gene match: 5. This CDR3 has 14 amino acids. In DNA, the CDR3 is TGTGCCAGCAGCCTAGGGACAGCCCAAGAGACCCAGTACTTC. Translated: CASSLGTAQETQYF.

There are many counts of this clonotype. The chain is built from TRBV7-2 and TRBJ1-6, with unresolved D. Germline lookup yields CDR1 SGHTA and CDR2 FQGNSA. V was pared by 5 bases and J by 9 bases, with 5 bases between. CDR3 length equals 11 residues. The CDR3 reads CASSDSSPLHF. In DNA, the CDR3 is TGTGCCAGCAGCGATTCTTCACCCCTCCACTTT. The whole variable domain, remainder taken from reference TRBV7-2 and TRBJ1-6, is GAGVSQSPSNKVTEKGKDVELRCDPISGHTALYWYRQSLGQGLEFLIYFQGNSAPDKSGLPSDRFSAERTGGSVSTLTIQRTQQEDSAVYLCASSDSSPLHFGNGTRLTVT.

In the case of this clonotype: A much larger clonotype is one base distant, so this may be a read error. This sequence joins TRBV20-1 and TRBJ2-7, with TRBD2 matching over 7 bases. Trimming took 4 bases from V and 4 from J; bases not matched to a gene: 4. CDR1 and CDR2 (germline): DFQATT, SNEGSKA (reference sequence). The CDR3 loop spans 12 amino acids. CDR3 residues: CSAIGGTYEQYF. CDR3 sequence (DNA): TGCAGTGCTATCGGGGGGACGTACGAGCAGTACTTC.

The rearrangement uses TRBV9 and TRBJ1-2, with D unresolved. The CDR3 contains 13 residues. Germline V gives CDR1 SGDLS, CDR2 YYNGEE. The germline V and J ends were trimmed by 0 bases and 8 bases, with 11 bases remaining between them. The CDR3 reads CASSVAWRSGYTF. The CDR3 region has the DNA TGTGCCAGCAGCGTAGCCTGGCGGAGCGGCTACACCTTC.

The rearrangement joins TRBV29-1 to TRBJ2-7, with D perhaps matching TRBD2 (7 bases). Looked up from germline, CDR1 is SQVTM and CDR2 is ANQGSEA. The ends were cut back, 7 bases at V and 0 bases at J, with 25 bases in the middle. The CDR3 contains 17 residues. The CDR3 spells CSATSGGTILASYEQYF. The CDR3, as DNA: TGCAGCGCTACGTCCGGGGGGACAATCTTAGCCTCCTACGAGCAGTACTTC.

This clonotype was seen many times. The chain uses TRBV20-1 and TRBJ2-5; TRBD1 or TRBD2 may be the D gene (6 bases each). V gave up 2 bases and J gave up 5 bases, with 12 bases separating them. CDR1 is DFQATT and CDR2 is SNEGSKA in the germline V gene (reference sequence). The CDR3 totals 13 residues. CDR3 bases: TGCAGTGCTAGAAGGGGGGCCAGGGAGACCCAGTACTTC. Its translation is CSARRGARETQYF.

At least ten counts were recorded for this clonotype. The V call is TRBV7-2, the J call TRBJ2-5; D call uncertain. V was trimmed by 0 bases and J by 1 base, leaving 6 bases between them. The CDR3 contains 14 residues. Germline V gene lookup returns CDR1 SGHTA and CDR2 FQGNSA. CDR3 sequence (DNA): TGTGCCAGCAGCTTAGCTACATCCCAAGAGACCCAGTACTTC. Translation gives CASSLATSQETQYF.